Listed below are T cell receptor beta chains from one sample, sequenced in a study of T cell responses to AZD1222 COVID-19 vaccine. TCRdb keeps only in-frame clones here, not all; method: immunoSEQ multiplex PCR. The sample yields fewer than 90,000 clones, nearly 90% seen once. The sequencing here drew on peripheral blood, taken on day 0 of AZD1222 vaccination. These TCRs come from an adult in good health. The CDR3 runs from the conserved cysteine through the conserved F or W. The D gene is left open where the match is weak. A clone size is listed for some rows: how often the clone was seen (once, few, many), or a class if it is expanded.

CASSLFQGPFSEAFF	TGTGCCAGCAGTTTATTCCAGGGGCCCTTCTCTGAAGCTTTCTTT	TRBV28	TRBJ1-1	.	15	.
CASSLRNSGANVLTF	TGTGCCAGCAGCTTGAGGAACTCTGGGGCCAACGTCCTGACTTTC	TRBV5-8	TRBJ2-6	.	15	.
CASSRGNNQPQHF	TGTGCCTCTTCCCGGGGGAACAATCAGCCCCAGCATTTT	TRBV30	TRBJ1-5	.	13	.
CASSPRGTSGSHEQFF	TGTGCCAGCTCACCACGGGGGACTAGCGGGAGCCATGAGCAGTTCTTC	TRBV18	TRBJ2-1	TRBD2	16	.
CASSLDTGELFF	TGCGCCAGCAGCTTGGATACCGGGGAGCTGTTTTTT	TRBV5-1	TRBJ2-2	.	12	.
CASSFDGGWVGSYEQYF	TGTGCCAGCAGCTTCGATGGAGGTTGGGTGGGCTCCTACGAGCAGTACTTC	TRBV7-9	TRBJ2-7	.	17	.
CASSLAFGGEFF	TGTGCCAGCAGCTTGGCCTTCGGGGGGGAGTTCTTC	TRBV5-6	TRBJ2-1	TRBD2	12	once
CASSPDPGQSSYNSPLHF	TGTGCCAGCAGCCCTGACCCGGGACAAAGCTCCTATAATTCACCCCTCCACTTT	TRBV7-9	TRBJ1-6	.	18	.
CASSQDYRQNTGELFF	TGTGCCAGCAGCCAAGACTATAGGCAGAACACCGGGGAGCTGTTTTTT	TRBV3-1/TRBV3-2	TRBJ2-2	.	16	.
CASSTGTSQHF	TGTGCCAGCAGTACCGGGACAAGCCAGCATTTT	TRBV6-2/TRBV6-3	TRBJ1-5	.	11	.